The TCR beta chain under discussion was sequenced for a study of cytomegalovirus exposure and HLA in healthy donors. Use of 60 Vbeta and 13 Jbeta primers characterized the PCR. The data were produced by immunoSEQ multiplex PCR, yet TCRdb's version contains in-frame clones alone and is incomplete. Seen here are fewer than 200,000 clones, approximately 81% observed once, and the top ten hold about 0.8%. Germline V CDR1 and CDR2: MNHNS, SASEGT. V dropped 6 bases and J dropped 4 bases, with 9 bases sitting between them. This CDR3 is built from 13 residues. V is TRBV6-1 and J is TRBJ2-2; D is ambiguous. The origin of this receptor is a young woman in good health and CMV-seronegative. Sequencing was done on a sample of PBMCs. CDR3: CASSVEATGELFF. The CDR3 DNA sequence: TGTGCCAGCAGCGTCGAAGCCACCGGGGAGCTGTTTTTT.